The source of this T cell receptor (beta chain) is a study of CD8+CD57+ T cells in acquired aplastic anemia. In the study overall: The study obtained an average of 3.2 ug of DNA from sorted CD4+ and CD8+ cells. The study, taken as a whole, reports: Twenty-nine CD8+ CDR3 sequences were shared between patients and controls.

The V gene lost 1 base and the J gene lost 0 bases, with 6 bases spanning the gap. Germline assignment: CDR1 MGHDK and CDR2 SYGVNS. The CDR3 is 15 residues long. Genomic DNA was employed as the template in profiling TCR beta VDJ and CDR3. TCRdb processed the reads anew with MiXCR; each CDR3 protein has one entry. Of approximately 270,000 distinct CDR3 sequences in the sample, roughly half were seen once. Regarding this clonotype: What it recognizes is unknown.

The V gene is TRBV25-1, the J gene TRBJ1-4; D gene uncertain. The source of this sequence is a human donor with severe aplastic anemia or a healthy control (not recorded which). The sample was sorted CD4+, CD8+, or CD8+CD57+ T cells (not recorded which) from PBMCs. CDR3 residues: CASSESGTTNEKLFF. The DNA of the CDR3 is TGTGCCAGCAGTGAATCCGGGACAACTAATGAAAAACTGTTTTTT. The full variable domain, completed using reference TRBV25-1 and TRBJ1-4, is EADIYQTPRYLVIGTGKKITLECSQTMGHDKMYWYQQDPGMELHLIHYSYGVNSTEKGDLSSESTVSRIRTEHFPLTLESARPSHTSQYLCASSESGTTNEKLFFGSGTQLSVL.